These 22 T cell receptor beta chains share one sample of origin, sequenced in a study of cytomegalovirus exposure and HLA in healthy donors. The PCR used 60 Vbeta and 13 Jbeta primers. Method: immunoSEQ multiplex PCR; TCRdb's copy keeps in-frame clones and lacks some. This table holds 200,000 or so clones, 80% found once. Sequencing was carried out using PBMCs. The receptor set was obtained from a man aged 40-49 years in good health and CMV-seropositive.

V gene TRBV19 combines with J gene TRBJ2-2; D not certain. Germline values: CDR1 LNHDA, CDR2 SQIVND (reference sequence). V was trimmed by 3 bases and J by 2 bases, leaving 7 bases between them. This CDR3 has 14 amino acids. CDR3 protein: CASSIVANTGELFF. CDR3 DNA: TGTGCCAGTAGTATCGTAGCAAACACCGGGGAGCTGTTTTTT.

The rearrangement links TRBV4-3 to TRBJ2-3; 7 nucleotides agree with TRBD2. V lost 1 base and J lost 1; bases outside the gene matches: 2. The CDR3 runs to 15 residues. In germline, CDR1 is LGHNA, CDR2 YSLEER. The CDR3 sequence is CASSQGAGGTDTQYF. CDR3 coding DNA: TGCGCCAGCAGCCAAGGGGCGGGGGGCACAGATACGCAGTATTTT.

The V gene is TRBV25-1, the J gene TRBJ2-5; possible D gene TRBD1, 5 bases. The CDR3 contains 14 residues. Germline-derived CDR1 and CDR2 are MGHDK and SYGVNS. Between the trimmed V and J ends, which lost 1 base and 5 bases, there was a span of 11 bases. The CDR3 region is CASSELGRDETQYF. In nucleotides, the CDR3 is TGTGCCAGCAGTGAATTAGGCAGGGATGAGACCCAGTACTTC.

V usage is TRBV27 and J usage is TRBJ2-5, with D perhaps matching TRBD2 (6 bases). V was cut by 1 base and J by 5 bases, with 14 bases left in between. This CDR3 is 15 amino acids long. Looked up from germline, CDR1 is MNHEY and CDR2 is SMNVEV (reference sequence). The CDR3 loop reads CASSLLGDLQETQYF. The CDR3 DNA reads TGTGCCAGCAGTTTATTGGGGGACTTGCAGGAGACCCAGTACTTC.

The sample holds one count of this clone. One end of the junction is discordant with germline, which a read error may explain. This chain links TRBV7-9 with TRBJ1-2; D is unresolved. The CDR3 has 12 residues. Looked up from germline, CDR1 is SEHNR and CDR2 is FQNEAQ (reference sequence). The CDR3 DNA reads TGTTCCAGCAGCTCCGACTCCGGAGGCTACACCTTC. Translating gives CSSSSDSGGYTF.

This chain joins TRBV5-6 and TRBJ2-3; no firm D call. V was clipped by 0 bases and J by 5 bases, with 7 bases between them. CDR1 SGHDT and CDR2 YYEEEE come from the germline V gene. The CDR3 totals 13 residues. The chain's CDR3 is CASSLGELDTQYF. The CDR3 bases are TGTGCCAGCAGCTTGGGAGAATTAGATACGCAGTATTTT.

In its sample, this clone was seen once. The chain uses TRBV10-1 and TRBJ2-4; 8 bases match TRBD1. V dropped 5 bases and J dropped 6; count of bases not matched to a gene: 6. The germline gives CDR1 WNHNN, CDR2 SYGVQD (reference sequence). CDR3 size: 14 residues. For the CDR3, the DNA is TGCGCCAGCAGTCAGGGACAGGCGCGAAACATTCAGTACTTC. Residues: CASSQGQARNIQYF.

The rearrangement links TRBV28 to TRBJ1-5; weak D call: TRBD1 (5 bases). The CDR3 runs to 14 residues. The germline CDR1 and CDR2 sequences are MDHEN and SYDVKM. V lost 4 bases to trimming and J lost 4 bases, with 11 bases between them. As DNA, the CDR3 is TGTGCCAGCAGTTCTACGGACAAAAATCAGCCCCAGCATTTT. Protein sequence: CASSSTDKNQPQHF.

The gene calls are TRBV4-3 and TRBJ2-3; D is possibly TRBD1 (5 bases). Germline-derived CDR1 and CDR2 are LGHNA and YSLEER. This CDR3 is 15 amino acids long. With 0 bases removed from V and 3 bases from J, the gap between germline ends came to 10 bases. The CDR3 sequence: CASSQEVGRTDTQYF. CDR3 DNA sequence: TGCGCCAGCAGCCAAGAAGTGGGGCGAACAGATACGCAGTATTTT.

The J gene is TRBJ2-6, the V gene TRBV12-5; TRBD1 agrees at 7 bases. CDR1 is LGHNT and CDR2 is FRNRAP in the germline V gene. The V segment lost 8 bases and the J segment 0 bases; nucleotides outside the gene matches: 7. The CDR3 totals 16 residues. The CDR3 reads CASLDRVISGANVLTF. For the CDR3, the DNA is TGTGCTAGTCTAGACAGGGTCATCTCTGGGGCCAACGTCCTGACTTTC.

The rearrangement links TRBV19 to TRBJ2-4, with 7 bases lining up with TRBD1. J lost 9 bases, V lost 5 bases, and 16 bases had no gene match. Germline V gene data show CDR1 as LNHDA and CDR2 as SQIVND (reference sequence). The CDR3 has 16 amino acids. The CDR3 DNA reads TGTGCCAGTAGTCCACGACAGGGTACAAGGATAGTCATTCAGTACTTC. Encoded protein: CASSPRQGTRIVIQYF.

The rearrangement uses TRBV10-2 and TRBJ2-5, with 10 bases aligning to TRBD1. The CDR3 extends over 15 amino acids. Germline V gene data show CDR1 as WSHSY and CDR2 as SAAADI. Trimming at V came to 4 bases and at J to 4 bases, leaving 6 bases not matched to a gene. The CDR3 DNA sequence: TGCGCCAGCAGTGTGGGACAGGGGTTGGGAGAGACCCAGTACTTC. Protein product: CASSVGQGLGETQYF.

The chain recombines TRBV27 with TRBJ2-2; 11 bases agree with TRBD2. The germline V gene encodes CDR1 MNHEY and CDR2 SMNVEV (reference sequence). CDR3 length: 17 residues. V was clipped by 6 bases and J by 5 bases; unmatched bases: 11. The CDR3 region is CASRGLAGGRVTGELFF. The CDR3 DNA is TGTGCCAGCAGGGGGCTAGCGGGGGGTAGAGTTACCGGGGAGCTGTTTTTT.

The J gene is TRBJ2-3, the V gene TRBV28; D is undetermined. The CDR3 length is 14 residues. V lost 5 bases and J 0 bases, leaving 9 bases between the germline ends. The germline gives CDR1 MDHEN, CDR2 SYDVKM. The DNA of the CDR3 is TGTGCCAGCAGTGAATCAGGTAGCACAGATACGCAGTATTTT. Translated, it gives CASSESGSTDTQYF.

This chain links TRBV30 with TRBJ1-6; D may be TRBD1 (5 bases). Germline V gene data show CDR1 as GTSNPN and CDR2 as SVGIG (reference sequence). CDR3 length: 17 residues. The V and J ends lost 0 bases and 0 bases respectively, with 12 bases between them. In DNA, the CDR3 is TGTGCCTGGAGTGTTGGGACTGTGAGCTCCTATAATTCACCCCTCCACTTT. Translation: CAWSVGTVSSYNSPLHF.

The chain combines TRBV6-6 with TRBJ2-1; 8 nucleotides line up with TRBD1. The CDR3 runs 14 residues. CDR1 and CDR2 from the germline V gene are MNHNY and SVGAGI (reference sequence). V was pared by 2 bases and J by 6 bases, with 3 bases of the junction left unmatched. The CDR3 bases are TGTGCCAGCAGTTACGCCGGACAGGGCAATGAGCAGTTCTTC. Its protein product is CASSYAGQGNEQFF.

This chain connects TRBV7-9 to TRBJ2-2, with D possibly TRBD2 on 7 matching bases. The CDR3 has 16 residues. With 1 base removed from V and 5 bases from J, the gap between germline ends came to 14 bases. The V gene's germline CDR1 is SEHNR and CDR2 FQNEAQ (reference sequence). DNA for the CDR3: TGTGCCAGCAGCTTAGTGGGGGGGCCTTGGACCGGGGAGCTGTTTTTT. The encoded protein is CASSLVGGPWTGELFF. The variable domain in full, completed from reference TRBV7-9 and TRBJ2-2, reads DTGVSQNPRHKITKRGQNVTFRCDPISEHNRLYWYRQTLGQGPEFLTYFQNEAQLEKSRLLSDRFSAERPKGSFSTLEIQRTEQGDSAMYLCASSLVGGPWTGELFFGEGSRLTVL.

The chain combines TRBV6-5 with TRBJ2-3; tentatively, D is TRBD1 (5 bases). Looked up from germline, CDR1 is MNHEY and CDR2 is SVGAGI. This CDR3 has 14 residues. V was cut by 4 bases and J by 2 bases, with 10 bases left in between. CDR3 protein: CASSLDRSTDTQYF. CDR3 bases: TGTGCCAGCAGTTTAGACAGATCCACAGATACGCAGTATTTT.

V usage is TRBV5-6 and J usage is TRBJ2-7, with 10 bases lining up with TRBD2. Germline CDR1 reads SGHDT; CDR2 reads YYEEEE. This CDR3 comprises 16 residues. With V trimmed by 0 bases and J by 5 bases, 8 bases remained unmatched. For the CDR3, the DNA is TGTGCCAGCAGCTTGGGAAGCGGGGGGGCCCGGGACGAGCAGTACTTC. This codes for CASSLGSGGARDEQYF.

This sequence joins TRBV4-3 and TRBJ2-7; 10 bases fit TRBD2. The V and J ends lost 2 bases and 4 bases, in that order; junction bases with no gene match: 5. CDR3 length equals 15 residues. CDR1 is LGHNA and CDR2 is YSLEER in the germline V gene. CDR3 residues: CASSQFPAGGYEQYF. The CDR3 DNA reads TGCGCCAGCAGCCAATTTCCAGCGGGGGGGTACGAGCAGTACTTC.

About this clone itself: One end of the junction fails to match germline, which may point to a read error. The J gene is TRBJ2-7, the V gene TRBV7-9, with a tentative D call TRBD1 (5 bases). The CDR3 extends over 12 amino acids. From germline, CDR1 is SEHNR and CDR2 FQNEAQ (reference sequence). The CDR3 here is CSSSMDIYEQYF. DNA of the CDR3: TGTTCCAGCAGCATGGACATCTACGAGCAGTACTTC. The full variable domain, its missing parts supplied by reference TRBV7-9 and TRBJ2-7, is DTGVSQNPRHKITKRGQNVTFRCDPISEHNRLYWYRQTLGQGPEFLTYFQNEAQLEKSRLLSDRFSAERPKGSFSTLEIQRTEQGDSAMYLCSSSMDIYEQYFGPGTRLTVT.

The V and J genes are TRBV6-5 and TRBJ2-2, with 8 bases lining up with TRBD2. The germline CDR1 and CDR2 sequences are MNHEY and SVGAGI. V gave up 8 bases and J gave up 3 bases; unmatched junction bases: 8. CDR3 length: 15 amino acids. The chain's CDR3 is CASGRAGAYTGELFF. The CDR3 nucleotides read TGTGCCAGCGGACGAGCGGGGGCCTACACCGGGGAGCTGTTTTTT.